This T cell receptor beta chain was recorded in a study of regulatory T cells in long-lasting Graves disease. General observations from the study: Between persistent patients, fewer than 3,500 public clonotypes were shared, exceeding the 900 to 1,000 shared between new patients. Patients with persistent disease showed a bias toward TRBV28, TRBJ1-2 and TRBJ2-5. It was possible that the small sample size reduced accuracy.

Time point described: newly diagnosed GD, antithyroid drugs for less than 3 months. PBMC-derived RNA was used for the TCR library. Arm-PCR of CDR3 regions and iRepertoire HTBI primers were used to build TCR beta libraries. TCRdb itself ran the multiplex PCR reads through MiXCR, one entry per CDR3 protein. The repertoire holds roughly 380,000 distinct CDR3 sequences, with about 16% as singletons. This clonotype appeared many times. The target antigen is unknown. Germline V gene data show CDR1 as SEHNR and CDR2 as FQNEAQ (reference sequence). CDR3 length: 14 amino acids. V shed 8 bases, J shed 6 bases, and the junction held 7 bases outside the gene matches.

The chain is built from TRBV7-9 and TRBJ2-1; 10 bases line up with TRBD2. The TCR comes from a female donor with Graves disease. Here the sequenced sample was peripheral blood mononuclear cells (PBMCs), taken at new diagnosis, from a patient treated with antithyroid drugs. This CDR3 is CASGLAGATNEQFF. The CDR3 region has the DNA TGTGCCAGCGGTCTAGCGGGGGCGACCAATGAGCAGTTCTTC.